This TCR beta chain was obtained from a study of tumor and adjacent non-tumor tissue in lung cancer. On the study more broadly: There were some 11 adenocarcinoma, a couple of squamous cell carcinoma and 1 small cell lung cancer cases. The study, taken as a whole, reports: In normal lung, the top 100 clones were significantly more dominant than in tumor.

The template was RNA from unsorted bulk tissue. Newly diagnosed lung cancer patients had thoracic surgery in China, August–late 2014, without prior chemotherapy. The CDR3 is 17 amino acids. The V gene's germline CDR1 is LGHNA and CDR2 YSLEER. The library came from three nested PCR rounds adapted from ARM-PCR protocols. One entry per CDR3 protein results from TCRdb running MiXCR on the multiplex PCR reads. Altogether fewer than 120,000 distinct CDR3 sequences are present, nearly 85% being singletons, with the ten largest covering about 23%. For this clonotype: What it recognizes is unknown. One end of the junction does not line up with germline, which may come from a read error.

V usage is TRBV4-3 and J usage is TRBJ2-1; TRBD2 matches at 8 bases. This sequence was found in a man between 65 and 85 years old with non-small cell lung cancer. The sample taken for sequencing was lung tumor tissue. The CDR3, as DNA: TGCGCCAGCAGCCAAGATCCAGCGGGAGCTGAATACAATGAGCATATCTTC. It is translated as CASSQDPAGAEYNEHIF.